These 5 T cell receptor beta chains came from one sample sequenced in a study of naive and memory T cell subsets (dated by TCRdb to 2016 to 2017). The study reported a robust and sensitive protocol to amplify, sequence and analyze TCRs, based on 3' ligation of a UMI-containing oligonucleotide to TCR cDNA. Receptor amplification or capture employed 5' RACE. Sequencer: Illumina MiSeq. The ligated cDNA was amplified by four rounds of PCR, in which nested alpha and beta constant region primers were used together with the SP2 primer. TCRdb took the public reads, trimmed them with fastp at Q25, ran MiXCR for clone calling and kept in-frame beta chains. CDR3 protein duplicates are merged, each entry listing the most common genes and DNA. In this sample the table shows 60,000 or so distinct CDR3 sequences, over 7% of which occur a single time. The ten largest make up over 7.5% of the sample. Every receptor here comes from a male donor in good health.

This clonotype was seen more than once but under ten times. This sequence joins TRBV6-5 and TRBJ2-7; possible D gene TRBD2, 5 bases. CDR1 is MNHEY, CDR2 SVGAGI, per germline. CDR3 length: 13 residues. V lost 4 bases and J lost 2, with 9 bases in between. The CDR3 region is CASSSDYAYEQYF. In DNA form, the CDR3 reads TGTGCCAGCAGTTCCGACTACGCCTACGAGCAGTACTTC.

This clonotype was seen a handful of times. The rearrangement uses TRBV12-3 or TRBV12-4 and TRBJ1-5; D gene uncertain. There are 12 residues in the CDR3. Trimming pared 7 bases from V and 7 bases from J, leaving 11 bases between. The CDR3 here is CASTFQEQPQHF. The CDR3 DNA is TGTGCCAGCACCTTTCAAGAACAGCCCCAGCATTTT.

This clonotype was observed at least ten times. The chain joins TRBV9 to TRBJ1-3, with D unclear. CDR1 SGDLS and CDR2 YYNGEE come from the germline V gene. The CDR3 has 14 residues. V was cut by 4 bases and J by 0 bases, with 8 bases left in between. The CDR3: CASSPTSSGNTIYF. CDR3 DNA sequence: TGTGCCAGCAGCCCTACTAGCTCTGGAAACACCATATATTTT.

This clonotype has ten or more counts. The V gene is TRBV29-1, the J gene TRBJ1-2; the D is unclear. CDR3 length: 13 residues. V was shortened by 7 bases and J by 8 bases, with 20 bases between the two germline ends. CDR1 and CDR2 (germline): SQVTM, ANQGSEA. The CDR3 DNA reads TGCAGCGCCTTACCGCCAGAGCGGGAGGGCTACACCTTC. It specifies CSALPPEREGYTF.

This clonotype appeared a few times. The J gene is TRBJ2-1, the V gene TRBV6-6, with 12 bases fitting TRBD2. The CDR3 is 16 amino acids. Looked up from germline, CDR1 is MNHNY and CDR2 is SVGAGI (reference sequence). Unmatched junction bases numbered 6, after V lost 2 bases and J lost 7 bases. CDR3 protein: CASSYPGTSGPNEQFF. The DNA for the CDR3 is TGTGCCAGCAGTTACCCTGGGACTAGCGGGCCTAATGAGCAGTTCTTC.